This TCR beta chain was identified in a study of Ad26.COV2.S vaccination and SARS-CoV-2 variants. Background on the study: Administration of Ad26.COV2.S was intramuscular, either once or twice 56 days apart.

Using immunoSEQ multiplex PCR, the repertoire was profiled, and TCRdb retains in-frame clones only, with some absent. The sample consists of 300,000 to 400,000 clones, about nine tenths of them appearing once. Germline assignment: CDR1 SGHRS and CDR2 YFSETQ. There are 17 residues in the CDR3. Trimming at V came to 8 bases and at J to 6 bases, leaving 14 bases not matched to a gene. The treatment: roughly 19 received Ad26.COV2.S at low or high dose, single or two shots; about 5 received placebo; per-sample allocation not given. Specimens were obtained on day 63 following the first vaccine or placebo injection.

The chain has TRBV5-1 and TRBJ2-3; TRBD2 aligns across 14 bases. The TCR comes from a person between 18 and 60 years old who received the Ad26.COV2.S COVID-19 vaccine or a placebo. Sequenced here: peripheral blood, sampled in a trial of Ad26.COV2.S vaccine versus placebo. The CDR3 spells CASSGTSGGSTRDTQYF. The DNA for the CDR3 is TGCGCCAGTTCAGGGACTAGCGGGGGATCCACCAGGGATACGCAGTATTTT.